This T cell receptor beta chain was recorded in a study of patients and donors after allogeneic stem cell transplantation. Each CDR3 protein gets one entry after TCRdb re-called the RT-PCR reads with MiXCR. The data contain 190,000 or so distinct CDR3 sequences, around 41% of them singletons. Germline trimming cut 0 bases from V and 0 bases from J; bases unmatched to any gene: 6. This CDR3 is built from 17 residues. Per the germline V gene, CDR1 is SGHRS and CDR2 is YFSETQ. This clonotype has more than one count but fewer than ten. Source material: blood, either unsorted or a sorted T cell fraction (not recorded which). This sequence originates from a human donor who was either an allogeneic HSCT recipient or a stem cell or donor lymphocyte infusion donor (not recorded which). It is not recorded whose cells these are; they may come from a transplant donor. The chain recombines TRBV5-1 with TRBJ1-3; 7 bases align to TRBD1. This CDR3 is CASSLDLQGISGNTIYF. The CDR3 DNA sequence: TGCGCCAGCAGCTTGGACCTACAGGGGATCTCTGGAAACACCATATATTTT.